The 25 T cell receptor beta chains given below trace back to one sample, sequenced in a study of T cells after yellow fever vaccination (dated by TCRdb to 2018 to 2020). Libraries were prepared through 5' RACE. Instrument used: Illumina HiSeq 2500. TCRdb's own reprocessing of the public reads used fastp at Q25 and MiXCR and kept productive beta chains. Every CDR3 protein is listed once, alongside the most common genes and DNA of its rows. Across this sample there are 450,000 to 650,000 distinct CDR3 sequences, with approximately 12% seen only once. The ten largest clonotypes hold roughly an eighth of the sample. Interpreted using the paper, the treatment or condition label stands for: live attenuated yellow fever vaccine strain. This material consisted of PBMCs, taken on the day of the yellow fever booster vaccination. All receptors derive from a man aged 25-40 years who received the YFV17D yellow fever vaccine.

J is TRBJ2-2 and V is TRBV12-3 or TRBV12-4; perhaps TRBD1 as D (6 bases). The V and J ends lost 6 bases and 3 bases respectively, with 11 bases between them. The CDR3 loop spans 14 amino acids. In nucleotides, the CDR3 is TGTGCCAGCAGGGGGGCTTTGCACACCGGGGAGCTGTTTTTT. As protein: CASRGALHTGELFF.

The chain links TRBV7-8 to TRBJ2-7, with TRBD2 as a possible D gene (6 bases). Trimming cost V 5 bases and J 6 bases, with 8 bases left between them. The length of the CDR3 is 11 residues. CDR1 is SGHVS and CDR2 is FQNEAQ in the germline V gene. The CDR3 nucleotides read TGTGCCAGCAGCCAGGAGGGCGAGCAGTACTTC. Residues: CASSQEGEQYF.

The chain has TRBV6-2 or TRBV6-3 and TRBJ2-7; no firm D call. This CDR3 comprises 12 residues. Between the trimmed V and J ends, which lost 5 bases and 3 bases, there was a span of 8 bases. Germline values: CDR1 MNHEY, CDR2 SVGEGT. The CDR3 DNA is TGTGCCAGCAGTCCCAAGGACTACGAGCAGTACTTC. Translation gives CASSPKDYEQYF.

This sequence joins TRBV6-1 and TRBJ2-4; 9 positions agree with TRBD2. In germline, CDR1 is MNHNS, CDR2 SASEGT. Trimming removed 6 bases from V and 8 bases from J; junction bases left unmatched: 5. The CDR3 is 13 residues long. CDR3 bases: TGTGCCAGCAGGGGGACTAGCACCGACATTCAGTACTTC. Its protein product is CASRGTSTDIQYF.

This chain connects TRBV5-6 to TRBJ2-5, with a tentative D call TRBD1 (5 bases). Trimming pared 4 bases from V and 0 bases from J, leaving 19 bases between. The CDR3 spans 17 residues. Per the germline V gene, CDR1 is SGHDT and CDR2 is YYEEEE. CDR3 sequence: CASSPQGWAPYQETQYF. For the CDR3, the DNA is TGTGCCAGCAGCCCTCAGGGCTGGGCCCCGTACCAAGAGACCCAGTACTTC.

CDR3 nucleotide sequence: TGTGCCAGCAGTTACGTCGCAGGGGGGAACACTGAAGCTTTCTTT. Translation: CASSYVAGGNTEAFF. J is TRBJ1-1 and V is TRBV6-2 or TRBV6-3; 7 nucleotides align to TRBD1. The CDR3 is 15 residues long. V lost 2 bases and J lost 1; bases outside the gene matches: 4. CDR1 and CDR2 from the germline V gene are MNHEY and SVGEGT.

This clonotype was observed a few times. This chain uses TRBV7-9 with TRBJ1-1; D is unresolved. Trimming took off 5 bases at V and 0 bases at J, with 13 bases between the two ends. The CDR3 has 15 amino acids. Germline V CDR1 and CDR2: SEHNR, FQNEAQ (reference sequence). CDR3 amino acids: CASSRRGVMNTEAFF. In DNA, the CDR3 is TGTGCCAGCAGCCGACGGGGTGTCATGAACACTGAAGCTTTCTTT. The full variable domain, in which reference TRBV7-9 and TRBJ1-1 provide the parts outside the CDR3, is DTGVSQNPRHKITKRGQNVTFRCDPISEHNRLYWYRQTLGQGPEFLTYFQNEAQLEKSRLLSDRFSAERPKGSFSTLEIQRTEQGDSAMYLCASSRRGVMNTEAFFGQGTRLTVV.

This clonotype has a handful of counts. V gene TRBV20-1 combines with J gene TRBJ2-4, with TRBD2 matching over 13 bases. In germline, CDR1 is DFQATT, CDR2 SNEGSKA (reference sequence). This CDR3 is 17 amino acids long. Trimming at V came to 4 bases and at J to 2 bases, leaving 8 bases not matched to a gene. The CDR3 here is CSAILAGGRRTKNIQYF. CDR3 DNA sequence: TGCAGTGCTATACTAGCGGGAGGGCGGCGGACCAAAAACATTCAGTACTTC.

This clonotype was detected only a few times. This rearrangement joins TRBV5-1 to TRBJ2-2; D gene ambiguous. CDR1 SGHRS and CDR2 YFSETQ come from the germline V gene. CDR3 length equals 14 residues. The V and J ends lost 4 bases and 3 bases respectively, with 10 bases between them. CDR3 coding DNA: TGCGCCAGCAGCCCCCTCGTTGACACCGGGGAGCTGTTTTTT. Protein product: CASSPLVDTGELFF. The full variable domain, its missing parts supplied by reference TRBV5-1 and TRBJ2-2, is KAGVTQTPRYLIKTRGQQVTLSCSPISGHRSVSWYQQTPGQGLQFLFEYFSETQRNKGNFPGRFSGRQFSNSRSEMNVSTLELGDSALYLCASSPLVDTGELFFGEGSRLTVL.

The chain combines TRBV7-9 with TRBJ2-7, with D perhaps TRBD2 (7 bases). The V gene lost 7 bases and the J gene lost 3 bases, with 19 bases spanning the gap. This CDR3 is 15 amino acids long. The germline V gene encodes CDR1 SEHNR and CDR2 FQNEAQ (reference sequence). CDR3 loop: CASIREGGAGYEQYF. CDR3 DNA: TGTGCCAGCATCAGGGAGGGGGGGGCCGGCTACGAGCAGTACTTC.

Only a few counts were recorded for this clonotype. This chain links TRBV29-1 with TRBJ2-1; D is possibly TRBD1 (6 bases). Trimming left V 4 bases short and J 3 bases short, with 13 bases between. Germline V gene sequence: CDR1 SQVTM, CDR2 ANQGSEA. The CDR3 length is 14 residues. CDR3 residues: CSVAGQGLYNEQFF. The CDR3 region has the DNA TGCAGCGTTGCCGGGCAGGGGCTCTACAATGAGCAGTTCTTC.

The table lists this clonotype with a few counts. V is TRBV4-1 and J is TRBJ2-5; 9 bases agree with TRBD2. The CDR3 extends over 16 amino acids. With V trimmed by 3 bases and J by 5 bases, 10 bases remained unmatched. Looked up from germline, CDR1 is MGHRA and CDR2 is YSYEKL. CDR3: CASSQVEAGGRETQYF. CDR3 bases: TGCGCCAGCAGCCAGGTGGAGGCGGGAGGGCGTGAGACCCAGTACTTC.

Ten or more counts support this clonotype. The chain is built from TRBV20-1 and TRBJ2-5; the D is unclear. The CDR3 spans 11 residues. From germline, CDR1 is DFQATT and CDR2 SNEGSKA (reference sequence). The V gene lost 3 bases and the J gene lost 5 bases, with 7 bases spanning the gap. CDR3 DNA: TGCAGTGCTAGGGGCGGCGAGACCCAGTACTTC. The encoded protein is CSARGGETQYF.

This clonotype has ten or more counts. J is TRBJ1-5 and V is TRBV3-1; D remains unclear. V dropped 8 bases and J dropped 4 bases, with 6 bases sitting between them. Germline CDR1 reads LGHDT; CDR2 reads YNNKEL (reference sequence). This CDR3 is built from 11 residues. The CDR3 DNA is TGTGCCAGCGGGGATAATCAGCCCCAGCATTTT. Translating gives CASGDNQPQHF.

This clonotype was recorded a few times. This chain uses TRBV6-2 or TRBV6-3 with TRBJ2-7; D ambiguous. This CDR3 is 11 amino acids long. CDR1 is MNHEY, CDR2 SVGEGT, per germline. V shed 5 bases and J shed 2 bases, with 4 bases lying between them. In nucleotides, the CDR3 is TGTGCCAGCAGTATGGCCTACGAGCAGTACTTC. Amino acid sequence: CASSMAYEQYF.

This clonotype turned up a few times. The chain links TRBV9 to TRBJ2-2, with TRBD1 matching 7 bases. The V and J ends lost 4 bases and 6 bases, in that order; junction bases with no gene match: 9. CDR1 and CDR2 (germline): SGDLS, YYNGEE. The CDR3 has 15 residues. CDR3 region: CASSPNPTGSGELFF. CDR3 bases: TGTGCCAGCAGCCCCAATCCGACAGGGTCCGGGGAGCTGTTTTTT.

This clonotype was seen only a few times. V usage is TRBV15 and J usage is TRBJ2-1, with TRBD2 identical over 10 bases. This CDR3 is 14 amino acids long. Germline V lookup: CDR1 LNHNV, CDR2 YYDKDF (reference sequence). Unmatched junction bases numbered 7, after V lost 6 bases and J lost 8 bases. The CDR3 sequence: CATSRTSGSDEQFF. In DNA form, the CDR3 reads TGTGCCACCAGTCGGACTAGCGGTAGCGATGAGCAGTTCTTC. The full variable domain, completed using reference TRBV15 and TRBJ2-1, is DAMVIQNPRYQVTQFGKPVTLSCSQTLNHNVMYWYQQKSSQAPKLLFHYYDKDFNNEADTPDNFQSRRPNTSFCFLDIRSPGLGDTAMYLCATSRTSGSDEQFFGPGTRLTVL.

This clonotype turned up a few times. The CDR3 here is CASSRGGLEQFF. Written as DNA, the CDR3 is TGTGCCAGCAGCCGTGGGGGCCTTGAGCAGTTCTTC. V usage is TRBV11-2 and J usage is TRBJ2-1; weak D call: TRBD1 (6 bases). V lost 5 bases and J lost 9, with 11 bases in between. The CDR3 is 12 amino acids. The germline V gene has CDR1 SGHAT and CDR2 FQNNGV.

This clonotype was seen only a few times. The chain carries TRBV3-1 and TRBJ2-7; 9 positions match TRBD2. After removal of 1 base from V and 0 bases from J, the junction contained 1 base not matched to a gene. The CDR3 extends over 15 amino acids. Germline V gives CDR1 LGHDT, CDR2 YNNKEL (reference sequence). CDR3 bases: TGTGCCAGCAGCCAAGCTAGCGGGGCCTCCTACGAGCAGTACTTC. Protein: CASSQASGASYEQYF.

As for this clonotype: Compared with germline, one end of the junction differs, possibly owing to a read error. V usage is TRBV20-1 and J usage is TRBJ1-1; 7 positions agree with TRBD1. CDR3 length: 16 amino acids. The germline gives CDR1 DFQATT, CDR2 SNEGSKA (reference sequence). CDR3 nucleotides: TGCTGTGCTAGAGTATCTTTCGGGGACAGCGACACTGAAGCTTTCTTT. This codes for CCARVSFGDSDTEAFF.

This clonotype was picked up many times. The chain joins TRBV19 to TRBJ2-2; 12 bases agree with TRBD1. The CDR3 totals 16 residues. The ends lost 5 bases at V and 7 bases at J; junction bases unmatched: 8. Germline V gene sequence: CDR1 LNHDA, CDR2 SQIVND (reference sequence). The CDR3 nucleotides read TGTGCCAGTAGTTCGGAGGGACAGGGGGCAATCGGGGAGCTGTTTTTT. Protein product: CASSSEGQGAIGELFF.

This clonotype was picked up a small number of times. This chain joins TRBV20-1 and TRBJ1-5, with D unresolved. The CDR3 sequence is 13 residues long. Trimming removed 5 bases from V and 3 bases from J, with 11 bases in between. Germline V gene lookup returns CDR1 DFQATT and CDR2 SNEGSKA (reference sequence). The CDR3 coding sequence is TGCAGTGCTCCAACAGCTTTCAATCAGCCCCAGCATTTT. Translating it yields CSAPTAFNQPQHF.

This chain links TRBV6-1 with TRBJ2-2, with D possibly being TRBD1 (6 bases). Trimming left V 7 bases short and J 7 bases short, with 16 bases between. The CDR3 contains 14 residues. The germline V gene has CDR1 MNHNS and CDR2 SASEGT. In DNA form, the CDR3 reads TGTGCCAGCATCCGGGACACTTTTCGCGGGGAGCTGTTTTTT. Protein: CASIRDTFRGELFF.

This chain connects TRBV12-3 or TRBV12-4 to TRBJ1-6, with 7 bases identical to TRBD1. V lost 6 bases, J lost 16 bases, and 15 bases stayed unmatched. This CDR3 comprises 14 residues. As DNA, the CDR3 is TGTGCCAGCAGCTCCGGACAGGTCCCCTCTTTGCTCCACTTT. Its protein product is CASSSGQVPSLLHF.

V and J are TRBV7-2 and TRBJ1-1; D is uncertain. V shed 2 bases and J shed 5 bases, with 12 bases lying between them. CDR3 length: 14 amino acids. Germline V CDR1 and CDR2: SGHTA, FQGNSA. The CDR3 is CASSLIGMGTEAFF. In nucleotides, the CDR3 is TGTGCCAGCAGCTTAATCGGGATGGGGACTGAAGCTTTCTTT.